This T cell receptor (beta chain) was recorded in a study of a mutant IDH1 vaccine in newly diagnosed glioma (dated by TCRdb to the early 2020s). Background on the whole study: Vaccination started 4-6 weeks after radiotherapy alone, or was given together with temozolomide cycles in the groups whose treatment included chemotherapy. The approximately 29 treated patients were approximately 62% male and about 40% female, with a mean age of approximately 38 years. Peripheral blood was collected at six visits: V03 (baseline), V05, V07, V10, V12 and V13. Longitudinal TCRB deep sequencing was done for 25 treated patients, wherever samples were available for exploratory analyses. Visit V12 was the week-35 safety follow-up and visit V13 was the week-47 end of study. Before enrollment, most patients had been given radiochemotherapy with temozolomide as standard therapy, while the rest had received either radiotherapy alone or temozolomide alone. The research as a whole found: Immune responses induced by the vaccine were seen in roughly 95% of patients across multiple MHC alleles. Pseudoprogression appeared unrelated to alterations in the top peripheral T cell clonotypes detected by TCRB sequencing. It was noted by the authors that analyses of patient blood samples could not be reproduced owing to sample limitations. Selection of PBMC samples for TCRB deep sequencing was based on availability.

Library creation used the immunoSEQ multiplex PCR assay. Following the manufacturer's protocol, the hsTCRB Kit was used to amplify rearranged TCR beta chain sequences. Sequencing of TCRB libraries was carried out on an Illumina MiSeq. The published analysis was carried out like this. Demultiplexing, trimming and gene mapping were performed with the kit vendor's proprietary platform. Sourced from immuneACCESS, this table was stored by TCRdb with only in-frame sequences that have V and J called. A share of the clones is absent; for the studies checked, an unresolved V gene accounts for under half, and the remainder has no known explanation. D and trimming come from the DNA, and the V and J calls and clone size come from that table. The sample table lists nearly 50,000 clones, 65% to 85% of them with a count of one. The ten largest clones add up to around 4.5% of the sample. The time point label corresponds to: week 47, end of study. A 20-mer mutant IDH1 peptide at 300 micrograms in Montanide made up each vaccine dose, which was injected subcutaneously together with topical imiquimod. Eight vaccinations were administered to patients in weeks 1, 3, 5, 7, 11, 15, 19 and 23, corresponding to visits V03 through V10. Donors had newly diagnosed WHO grade 3 or 4 IDH1-mutant astrocytomas with loss of nuclear ATRX. The samples were drawn from NOA16, a multicentre, single-arm, open-label phase I trial in Germany that tested a mutant IDH1 peptide vaccine in humans for the first time. Genomic DNA for TCRB sequencing was extracted from EDTA blood using the DNeasy Blood and Tissue Kit.

Remarks on this clone: Its antigen is unknown. No clone much larger than this one lies a single base away; base qualities are absent.

From V the trimming removes 4 bases and from J it removes 5 bases, while the gene matches leave 4 bases of the junction unaccounted for. The CDR3 sequence holds 14 residues, the cysteine and phenylalanine included. The kept DNA is CDR3 alone, 42 bases in frame from the first base. CDR1 and CDR2, per the germline V gene, are ENHRY and SYGVKD. The sample was PBMCs, taken from a glioma patient whose treatment included an IDH1 peptide vaccine. The chain uses TRBV10-3 and TRBJ1-1; a stretch of 10 junction bases matches TRBD1. The clonotype originates from a woman between 25 and 40 years old with glioma. Some clones in this sample may be carry-over from other donors' samples. The CDR3 sequence is CAISAGTGETEAFF. The nucleotides read TGTGCCATCAGTGCAGGGACAGGGGAAACTGAAGCTTTCTTT.